The next 7 T cell receptor beta chains were all read from a single sample in a study of blood T cell repertoires in COVID-19 (dated by TCRdb to about 2020). Library generation was performed with the immunoSEQ multiplex PCR assay. TCRdb limited this immuneACCESS table to in-frame rearrangements with V and J called. A share of clones is missing; checked studies link under half to unresolved V genes, and the rest is unexplained. The sample table contains hundreds of thousands of clones; only one count was recorded for 87% of them. The top ten clones comprise roughly 6% of the sample. Sequencing was carried out using peripheral blood. These receptors were collected from a woman aged 45-65 years with COVID-19, enrolled during active disease.

The chain employs TRBV5-1 and TRBJ2-7, with 7 bases identical to TRBD1. Per the germline V gene, CDR1 is SGHRS and CDR2 is YFSETQ. The CDR3 length is 14 residues. V gave up 5 bases and J gave up 0 bases; unmatched junction bases: 5. The CDR3 sequence is CASSPTGYSYEQYF. The CDR3 bases are TGCGCCAGCAGTCCGACAGGGTACTCCTACGAGCAGTACTTC.

This sequence joins TRBV30 and TRBJ1-2; unclear D gene. This CDR3 is built from 16 residues. Germline lookup yields CDR1 GTSNPN and CDR2 SVGIG (reference sequence). Trimming took 0 bases from V and 6 from J, leaving 20 bases between them. The CDR3 spells CAWSVRPSGFGDGYTF. As DNA, the CDR3 is TGTGCCTGGAGTGTACGTCCGAGCGGTTTTGGGGATGGCTACACCTTC. Variable domain in full (rest from reference TRBV30 and TRBJ1-2): SQTIHQWPATLVQPVGSPLSLECTVEGTSNPNLYWYRQAAGRGLQLLFYSVGIGQISSEVPQNLSASRPQDRQFILSSKKLLLSDSGFYLCAWSVRPSGFGDGYTFGSGTRLTVV.

The chain has TRBV11-2 and TRBJ1-1, with D perhaps matching TRBD1 (6 bases). V lost 0 bases to trimming and J lost 10 bases, with 12 bases between them. The CDR3 totals 13 residues. Germline V gene data show CDR1 as SGHAT and CDR2 as FQNNGV. Here the CDR3 DNA reads TGTGCCAGCAGCTTAGATACGACAGGCCTAGCTTTCTTT. Residues: CASSLDTTGLAFF.

The rearrangement uses TRBV27 and TRBJ2-1, with 7 bases lining up with TRBD2. This CDR3 is 18 amino acids long. Germline assignment: CDR1 MNHEY and CDR2 SMNVEV (reference sequence). With 5 bases clipped from V and 4 bases from J, the junction kept 17 bases outside the gene matches. This CDR3 reads CASSPSASRLAVYNEQFF. The CDR3 DNA reads TGTGCCAGCAGTCCCTCAGCCTCGAGACTAGCCGTATACAATGAGCAGTTCTTC.

This clone was found once. This chain connects TRBV3-1 (or the pseudogene TRBV3-2) to TRBJ2-2, with D possibly TRBD1 on 6 matching bases. The CDR3 loop spans 15 amino acids. V lost 5 bases and J lost 5, with 15 bases in between. CDR1 is LGHDT and CDR2 is YNNKEL in the germline V gene (reference sequence). This CDR3 reads CASSTQGPGTGELFF. CDR3 sequence (DNA): TGTGCCAGCAGCACACAGGGCCCGGGGACCGGGGAGCTGTTTTTT.

The chain employs TRBV7-9 and TRBJ2-7; maybe TRBD1 (6 bases). The CDR3 totals 11 residues. The V gene's germline CDR1 is SEHNR and CDR2 FQNEAQ (reference sequence). The V and J ends lost 11 bases and 0 bases respectively, with 8 bases between them. This CDR3 is CASQGSYEQYF. CDR3 DNA sequence: TGTGCCTCACAGGGCTCCTACGAGCAGTACTTC.

V gene TRBV3-1 (or the pseudogene TRBV3-2) combines with J gene TRBJ1-4; the D is unclear. Germline assignment: CDR1 LGHDT and CDR2 YNNKEL (reference sequence). This CDR3 contains 15 residues. V was pared by 0 bases and J by 8 bases, with 13 bases between. The CDR3 protein is CASSQDGGPGEKLFF. The CDR3 DNA is TGTGCCAGCAGCCAAGATGGAGGCCCCGGGGAAAAACTGTTTTTT.